The subject of this entry is one T cell receptor (beta chain). The data stem from a study of blood T cell repertoires in COVID-19. Across the whole study: The United States, Italy and Spain provided the acute and convalescent COVID-19 samples. T cells, B-cell-depleted T cells, or PBMCs provided the cDNA or gDNA that served as material.

V gave up 2 bases and J gave up 6 bases, with 8 bases separating them. CDR1 and CDR2 (germline): MNHEY, SMNVEV (reference sequence). This CDR3 has 12 residues. Using immunoSEQ multiplex PCR, the repertoire was profiled, and TCRdb retains in-frame clones only, with some absent. Found here are around 200,000 clones, about 86% of them singletons; the top ten hold 0.88%. The source material was peripheral blood. The sequence derives from a woman between 18 and 29 years old who had recovered from COVID-19. V and J are TRBV27 and TRBJ2-7; perhaps TRBD1 as D (5 bases). Here the CDR3 reads CASSLTGSEQYF. The CDR3 coding sequence is TGTGCCAGCAGTTTAACAGGCTCCGAGCAGTACTTC.